The T cell receptor (beta chain) described here comes from a study of blood T cell repertoires in COVID-19. On the study more broadly: The samples span acute and convalescent COVID-19 from the United States, Italy and Spain. The cDNA or gDNA used as material had been derived from T cells, B-cell-depleted T cells, or PBMCs.

The germline gives CDR1 SQVTM, CDR2 ANQGSEA. The CDR3 consists of 13 residues. Trimming cost V 1 base and J 8 bases; bases outside gene matches: 4. Original analysis: For nucleated cells, counts were estimated from reference gene primer amplification. Profiled with immunoSEQ multiplex PCR; TCRdb holds only in-frame clones, not every one. D and trimming were read from the DNA, whereas the V and J calls and clone size are those reported in that table. The table shows about 140,000 clones, with over 85% occurring only once. The TCR sequence derives from a human donor in a cohort sampled during active COVID-19. The chain combines TRBV29-1 with TRBJ2-2; 7 positions match TRBD2. The specimen sequenced was peripheral blood. The CDR3 here is CSVEVLAAGELFF. For the CDR3, the DNA is TGCAGCGTTGAAGTCCTAGCGGCGGGGGAGCTGTTTTTT.